Detailed here is one T cell receptor beta chain. Profiled with immunoSEQ multiplex PCR; TCRdb holds only in-frame clones, not every one. The table includes approximately 240,000 clones, under 95% detected once. The data are from a study of blood T cell repertoires in COVID-19. This CDR3 contains 13 residues. Germline CDR1 and CDR2: ENHRY and SYGVKD. The V end lost 6 bases, the J end lost 6 bases, and 14 bases lay between the germline ends. Sequencing input: PBMCs or T cells enriched from blood (not recorded which). V usage is TRBV10-3 and J usage is TRBJ1-2, with D tentatively TRBD1 (5 bases). This TCR was recovered from a woman aged 18-35 years who had recovered from COVID-19. CDR3 in amino acids: CAIRGPEADGYTF. CDR3 bases: TGTGCCATCAGGGGGCCCGAGGCTGATGGCTACACCTTC.